These 26 T cell receptor beta chains originate from one sample sequenced in a study of cytomegalovirus exposure and HLA in healthy donors. Vbeta (60) and Jbeta (13) primers were used in the PCR. Sequencing used immunoSEQ multiplex PCR; TCRdb keeps in-frame clones, though not all of them. The sample lists some 120,000 clones; roughly 85% were seen once. The sample comprised PBMCs. The receptor set was obtained from a man under 40 in good health and CMV-seropositive.

The rearrangement uses TRBV2 and TRBJ2-3; D is perhaps TRBD2 (6 bases). Between the trimmed V and J ends, which lost 5 bases and 4 bases, there was a span of 13 bases. CDR3 length equals 14 residues. The germline V gene encodes CDR1 SNHLY and CDR2 FYNNEI. The CDR3 nucleotides read TGTGCCAGCAGTAGCCTCCGACTAGCAGATACGCAGTATTTT. Its protein is CASSSLRLADTQYF.

As regards this clone: Other DNA sequences in the sample encode the same CDR3. The V and J genes are TRBV6-1 and TRBJ2-1; perhaps TRBD1 as D (6 bases). V was clipped by 8 bases and J by 4 bases, with 12 bases between them. This CDR3 region has 13 residues. CDR1 is MNHNS, CDR2 SASEGT, per germline. The CDR3 spells CASSGQPYNEQFF. CDR3 nucleotide sequence: TGTGCCAGCTCAGGACAGCCATACAATGAGCAGTTCTTC.

This chain links TRBV6-1 with TRBJ1-6, with TRBD1 identical over 9 bases. J gave up 8 bases and V 6 bases, and 5 bases lay outside the gene matches. Germline V gives CDR1 MNHNS, CDR2 SASEGT. The CDR3 covers 14 residues. The CDR3 here is CASSWDRAYSPLHF. CDR3 DNA sequence: TGTGCCAGCAGCTGGGACAGGGCCTATTCACCCCTCCACTTT.

The V call is TRBV10-3, the J call TRBJ1-1, with a weak D call TRBD1 (6 bases). The germline gives CDR1 ENHRY, CDR2 SYGVKD. The CDR3 totals 13 residues. The V gene lost 4 bases and the J gene lost 13 bases, with 19 bases spanning the gap. CDR3 in amino acids: CAISATGEIRGFF. The CDR3 DNA reads TGTGCCATCAGTGCGACAGGCGAGATACGTGGTTTCTTT.

This chain joins TRBV6-5 and TRBJ1-5; D not resolved. The germline V gene encodes CDR1 MNHEY and CDR2 SVGAGI. Trimming took 0 bases from V and 4 from J, leaving 4 bases between them. CDR3 length: 13 residues. Here the CDR3 DNA reads TGTGCCAGCAGTTACTCGAGGAATCAGCCCCAGCATTTT. Translated: CASSYSRNQPQHF.

In its sample, this clone was seen a few times. Other DNA sequences in the sample encode the same CDR3. This rearrangement joins TRBV9 to TRBJ2-3, with 8 nucleotides matching TRBD2. After removal of 0 bases from V and 3 bases from J, the junction contained 3 bases not matched to a gene. The CDR3 loop spans 15 amino acids. The germline V gene encodes CDR1 SGDLS and CDR2 YYNGEE. CDR3 residues: CASSVVGGGTDTQYF. Written as DNA, the CDR3 is TGTGCCAGCAGCGTAGTCGGCGGGGGGACAGATACGCAGTATTTT. Full variable domain (remainder filled in from reference TRBV9 and TRBJ2-3): DSGVTQTPKHLITATGQRVTLRCSPRSGDLSVYWYQQSLDQGLQFLIQYYNGEERAKGNILERFSAQQFPDLHSELNLSSLELGDSALYFCASSVVGGGTDTQYFGPGTRLTVL.

The chain employs TRBV7-9 and TRBJ2-5; TRBD1 aligns across 11 bases. Per the germline V gene, CDR1 is SEHNR and CDR2 is FQNEAQ (reference sequence). The CDR3 is 15 residues long. The junction had 4 bases not matched to a gene; V was cut back by 5 bases and J by 2 bases. The CDR3 DNA sequence: TGTGCCAGCAGCAAGGACAGGGGGCAGCAAGAGACCCAGTACTTC. The encoded protein is CASSKDRGQQETQYF. The full variable domain, with the rest looked up from reference TRBV7-9 and TRBJ2-5, is DTGVSQNPRHKITKRGQNVTFRCDPISEHNRLYWYRQTLGQGPEFLTYFQNEAQLEKSRLLSDRFSAERPKGSFSTLEIQRTEQGDSAMYLCASSKDRGQQETQYFGPGTRLLVL.

The gene calls are TRBV6-4 and TRBJ2-2; D is unresolved. The germline V gene has CDR1 MRHNA and CDR2 SNTAGT. The CDR3 length is 15 residues. The V gene lost 2 bases and the J gene lost 0 bases, with 7 bases spanning the gap. The chain's CDR3 is CASSDGLSNTGELFF. In DNA form, the CDR3 reads TGTGCCAGCAGTGACGGCCTTTCGAACACCGGGGAGCTGTTTTTT.

V is TRBV5-4 and J is TRBJ2-3; 9 positions agree with TRBD1. V gave up 3 bases and J gave up 1 base; unmatched junction bases: 9. Germline values: CDR1 SGHNT, CDR2 YYREEE (reference sequence). The CDR3 has 17 amino acids. DNA for the CDR3: TGTGCCAGCAGCTGGGCCGGGACAGGGCCGGGCACAGATACGCAGTATTTT. Translating gives CASSWAGTGPGTDTQYF.

The V and J genes are TRBV5-4 and TRBJ2-1; D is perhaps TRBD2 (5 bases). Germline CDR1 is SGHNT and CDR2 is YYREEE (reference sequence). The ends were cut back, 3 bases at V and 5 bases at J, with 18 bases in the middle. The CDR3 contains 16 residues. In DNA form, the CDR3 reads TGTGCCAGCAGCTCCCTGGGAGTAGCGTATAACAATGAGCAGTTCTTC. As protein: CASSSLGVAYNNEQFF. Looking up the rest from reference TRBV5-4 and TRBJ2-1 gives the full variable domain: ETGVTQSPTHLIKTRGQQVTLRCSSQSGHNTVSWYQQALGQGPQFIFQYYREEENGRGNFPPRFSGLQFPNYSSELNVNALELDDSALYLCASSSLGVAYNNEQFFGPGTRLTVL.

V usage is TRBV5-1 and J usage is TRBJ1-4; D remains ambiguous. The CDR3 has 16 amino acids. Germline CDR1 SGHRS, CDR2 YFSETQ. The germline V and J ends were trimmed by 4 bases and 5 bases, with 18 bases remaining between them. The CDR3 DNA sequence: TGCGCCAGCAGCCCGGACCCGACGGGAATCAATGAAAAACTGTTTTTT. This translates into CASSPDPTGINEKLFF.

This rearrangement joins TRBV5-6 to TRBJ2-1, with 8 positions matching TRBD2. The V gene end was trimmed by 1 base and the J gene end by 0 bases; junction bases not matched to a gene: 3. CDR3 length: 16 residues. The germline gives CDR1 SGHDT, CDR2 YYEEEE. The CDR3 spells CASSLWSGSSYNEQFF. As DNA, the CDR3 is TGTGCCAGCAGCTTGTGGAGCGGGAGCTCCTACAATGAGCAGTTCTTC.

The V and J genes are TRBV4-1 and TRBJ1-2; 9 bases are shared with TRBD1. There are 14 residues in the CDR3. Trimming at V came to 4 bases and at J to 4 bases, leaving 4 bases not matched to a gene. Germline loops: CDR1 MGHRA, CDR2 YSYEKL. CDR3 loop: CASSPGTGFYGYTF. In DNA, the CDR3 is TGCGCCAGCAGCCCCGGGACAGGGTTCTATGGCTACACCTTC.

The gene calls are TRBV7-2 and TRBJ1-4, with 8 nucleotides matching TRBD1. This CDR3 spans 13 amino acids. Per germline, CDR1 SGHTA and CDR2 FQGNSA. V dropped 5 bases and J dropped 8; count of bases not matched to a gene: 4. This chain's CDR3 is CASSRQGREKLFF. The CDR3 DNA is TGTGCCAGCAGCCGACAGGGGAGGGAAAAACTGTTTTTT.

The V gene is TRBV10-1, the J gene TRBJ2-5; possible D gene TRBD1, 6 bases. There are 15 residues in the CDR3. With 3 bases removed from V and 3 bases from J, the gap between germline ends came to 14 bases. CDR1 is WNHNN, CDR2 SYGVQD, per germline (reference sequence). In nucleotides, the CDR3 is TGCGCCAGCAGTGACCCGAAGAGGGGGAAAGAGACCCAGTACTTC. This codes for CASSDPKRGKETQYF.

The chain links TRBV5-1 to TRBJ1-1; D remains ambiguous. Germline V gene data show CDR1 as SGHRS and CDR2 as YFSETQ. This CDR3 spans 13 amino acids. The V end was cut by 0 bases, the J end by 3 bases, with 6 bases between. The CDR3 sequence: CASSLAGDTEAFF. CDR3 DNA: TGCGCCAGCAGCTTGGCCGGGGACACTGAAGCTTTCTTT.

The sample holds one count of this clone. This chain links TRBV7-9 with TRBJ2-1; TRBD2 matches at 8 bases. Trimming at V came to 2 bases and at J to 2 bases, leaving 8 bases not matched to a gene. Germline loops: CDR1 SEHNR, CDR2 FQNEAQ (reference sequence). This CDR3 has 17 residues. The DNA of the CDR3 is TGTGCCAGCAGCTTATTCGGGGGGGGGAGCCCCTACAATGAGCAGTTCTTC. Its protein product is CASSLFGGGSPYNEQFF.

This clone has a handful of counts. The gene calls are TRBV6-4 and TRBJ2-1, with TRBD2 matching 9 bases. The CDR3 covers 15 residues. With V trimmed by 4 bases and J by 2 bases, 3 bases remained unmatched. Germline assignment: CDR1 MRHNA and CDR2 SNTAGT. The CDR3 coding sequence is TGTGCCAGCAGTGTTTTAGCGGGAGCCTACAATGAGCAGTTCTTC. Translating it yields CASSVLAGAYNEQFF.

V gene TRBV5-4 combines with J gene TRBJ2-3; 9 positions match TRBD1. This CDR3 has 16 amino acids. From germline, CDR1 is SGHNT and CDR2 YYREEE (reference sequence). The V segment lost 1 base and the J segment 5 bases; nucleotides outside the gene matches: 8. The CDR3 nucleotides read TGTGCCAGCAGCTTGAGGCGGACAGGGGCGGGAGATACGCAGTATTTT. It encodes CASSLRRTGAGDTQYF.

The chain uses TRBV28 and TRBJ2-7, with D perhaps matching TRBD2 (7 bases). CDR3 size: 12 residues. V was clipped by 8 bases and J by 7 bases, with 15 bases between them. Germline V CDR1 and CDR2: MDHEN, SYDVKM. The CDR3 protein is CASFKGGWEQYF. The CDR3 nucleotides are TGTGCCAGCTTCAAGGGGGGGTGGGAGCAGTACTTC.

This CDR3 is CASSSRQGSNTEAFF. CDR3 in DNA: TGTGCCAGCAGCTCAAGACAGGGCTCGAACACTGAAGCTTTCTTT. This rearrangement joins TRBV2 to TRBJ1-1; TRBD1 aligns across 7 bases. This CDR3 contains 15 residues. Germline V gene sequence: CDR1 SNHLY, CDR2 FYNNEI. Unmatched junction bases numbered 8, after V lost 6 bases and J lost 1 base.

The chain has TRBV10-3 and TRBJ2-2, with 8 nucleotides matching TRBD1. This CDR3 has 18 amino acids. V lost 3 bases, J lost 0 bases, and 9 bases stayed unmatched. From germline, CDR1 is ENHRY and CDR2 SYGVKD. The CDR3: CAISESGQARPNTGELFF. The CDR3 DNA is TGTGCCATCAGTGAATCGGGACAGGCAAGACCGAACACCGGGGAGCTGTTTTTT.

V and J are TRBV4-1 and TRBJ1-3; TRBD1 aligns across 8 bases. The V gene's germline CDR1 is MGHRA and CDR2 YSYEKL. The J segment lost 4 bases and the V segment lost 1 base, leaving 9 bases of the junction unmatched. The CDR3 totals 17 residues. This chain's CDR3 is CASSQAGQGRGGNTIYF. DNA of the CDR3: TGCGCCAGCAGCCAAGCAGGACAGGGCCGAGGAGGAAACACCATATATTTT.

The chain carries TRBV4-2 and TRBJ2-3; TRBD2 matches at 8 bases. The CDR3 spans 18 residues. Germline V lookup: CDR1 LGHNA, CDR2 YNFKEQ. V shed 1 base, J shed 1 base, and the junction held 10 bases outside the gene matches. The CDR3 protein is CASSQGRGQAGGTDTQYF. The DNA of the CDR3 is TGTGCCAGCAGCCAAGGGCGGGGTCAAGCGGGGGGCACAGATACGCAGTATTTT.

The rearrangement uses TRBV10-3 and TRBJ1-4, with D hard to call. The CDR3 runs 14 residues. V gave up 4 bases and J gave up 0 bases, with 6 bases separating them. Looked up from germline, CDR1 is ENHRY and CDR2 is SYGVKD. This CDR3 is CAISVTATNEKLFF. In nucleotides, the CDR3 is TGTGCCATCAGTGTGACTGCAACTAATGAAAAACTGTTTTTT.

This chain joins TRBV5-4 and TRBJ2-5; no clear D. The DNA end is more similar to TRBJ2-7, so the J call may be wrong. The CDR3 contains 11 residues. Germline V gives CDR1 SGHNT, CDR2 YYREEE (reference sequence). CDR3 bases: TGTGCCAGCAGCTTGGACTACGAGCAGTACTTC. Its translation: CASSLDYEQYF.